This T cell receptor (beta chain) is from a study of long-term antiretroviral therapy in people with HIV. About this clone: Its antigen is still unknown.

The authors ran the immunoSEQ assay, v3.0, at survey level. Using immunoSEQ multiplex PCR, the repertoire was profiled, and TCRdb retains in-frame clones only, with some absent. The table includes tens of thousands of clones, 80% to 85% detected once. Germline V CDR1 and CDR2: LNHDA, SQIVND (reference sequence). This CDR3 has 15 residues. Trimming took 6 bases from V and 0 from J, leaving 15 bases between them. Study outcomes and limitations: HIV repertoires covered narrower CDR3 length ranges than controls did. Once patients were on ART, diversity went higher but still fell short of transplant donor controls.

The rearrangement uses TRBV19 and TRBJ2-7, with D possibly matching TRBD1 (5 bases). This sequence was found in a man aged 18 to 29 with HIV. The sequenced sample was unsorted PBMCs, obtained 0.4 years after starting antiretroviral therapy. CDR3: CASSRGAGPSYEQYF. The CDR3 nucleotides are TGTGCCAGTAGCCGTGGAGCAGGGCCCTCCTACGAGCAGTACTTC.